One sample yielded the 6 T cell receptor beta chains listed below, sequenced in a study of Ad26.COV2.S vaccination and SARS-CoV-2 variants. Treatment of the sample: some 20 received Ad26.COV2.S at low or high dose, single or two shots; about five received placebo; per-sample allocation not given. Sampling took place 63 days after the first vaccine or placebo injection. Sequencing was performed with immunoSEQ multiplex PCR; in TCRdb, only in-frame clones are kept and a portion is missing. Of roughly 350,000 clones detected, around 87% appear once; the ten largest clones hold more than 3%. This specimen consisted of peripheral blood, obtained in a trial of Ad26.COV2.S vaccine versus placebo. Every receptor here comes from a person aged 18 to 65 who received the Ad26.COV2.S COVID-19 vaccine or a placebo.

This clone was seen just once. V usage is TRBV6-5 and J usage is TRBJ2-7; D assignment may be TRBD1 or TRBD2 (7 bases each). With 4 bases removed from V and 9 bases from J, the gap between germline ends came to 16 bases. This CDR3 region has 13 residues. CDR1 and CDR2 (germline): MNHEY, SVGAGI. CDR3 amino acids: CASSSGGGLRQYF. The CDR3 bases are TGTGCCAGCAGTTCAGGGGGGGGACTTAGGCAGTACTTC.

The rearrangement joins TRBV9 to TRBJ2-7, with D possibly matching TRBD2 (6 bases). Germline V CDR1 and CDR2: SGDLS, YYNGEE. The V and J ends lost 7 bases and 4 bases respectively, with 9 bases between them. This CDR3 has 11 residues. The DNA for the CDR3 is TGTGCCAGCGGGGACTTGTACGAGCAGTACTTC. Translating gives CASGDLYEQYF.

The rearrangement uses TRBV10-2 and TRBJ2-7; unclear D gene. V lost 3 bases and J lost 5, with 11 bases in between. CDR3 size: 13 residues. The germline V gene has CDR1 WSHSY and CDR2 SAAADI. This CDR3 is CASSEKVFDEQYF. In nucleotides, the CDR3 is TGCGCCAGCAGTGAAAAGGTTTTCGACGAGCAGTACTTC.

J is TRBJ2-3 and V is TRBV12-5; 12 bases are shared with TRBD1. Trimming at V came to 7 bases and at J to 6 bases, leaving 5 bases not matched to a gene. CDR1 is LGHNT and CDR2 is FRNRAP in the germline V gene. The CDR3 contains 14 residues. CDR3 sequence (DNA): TGTGCTAGTGCCCGGGACAGGGGGCGTGATACGCAGTATTTT. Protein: CASARDRGRDTQYF.

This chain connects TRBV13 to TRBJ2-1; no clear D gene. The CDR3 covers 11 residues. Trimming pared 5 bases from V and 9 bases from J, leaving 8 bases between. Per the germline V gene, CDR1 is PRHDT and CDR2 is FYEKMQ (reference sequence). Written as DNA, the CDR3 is TGTGCCAGCAGCCCTGCAGGTGAGCAGTTCTTC. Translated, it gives CASSPAGEQFF. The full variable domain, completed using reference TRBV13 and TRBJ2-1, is AAGVIQSPRHLIKEKRETATLKCYPIPRHDTVYWYQQGPGQDPQFLISFYEKMQSDKGSIPDRFSAQQFSDYHSELNMSSLELGDSALYFCASSPAGEQFFGPGTRLTVL.

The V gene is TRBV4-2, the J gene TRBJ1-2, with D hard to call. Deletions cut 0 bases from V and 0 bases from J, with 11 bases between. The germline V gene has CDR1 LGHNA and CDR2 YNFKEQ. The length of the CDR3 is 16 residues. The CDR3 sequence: CASSQDLWGANYGYTF. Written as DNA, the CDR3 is TGTGCCAGCAGCCAAGATTTGTGGGGAGCTAACTATGGCTACACCTTC.